This entry describes one TCR beta chain. Antigen: not known. With a J-beta primer mix and a sample-barcoded 5' primer, a second PCR ran about 6 to 11 cycles. Using its own MiXCR run on the 5' RACE reads, TCRdb lists one record per CDR3 protein. Of about 680,000 distinct CDR3 sequences listed, 45% to 50% were seen once; the top ten hold 30% to 40%. The individuals who served as donors were healthy Caucasians living in Russia, aged roughly 6 to 95. Per sample, at least 6 micrograms of total RNA were extracted. These data are taken from a study of blood T cells in healthy people across ages. Notes on the study in general: Observed TCR beta diversity showed a strong correlation with the percentage of naive T cells as measured by flow cytometry.

The CDR3 is 16 amino acids. V was clipped by 7 bases and J by 4 bases; unmatched bases: 13. Germline V lookup: CDR1 SNHLY, CDR2 FYNNEI. V is TRBV2 and J is TRBJ1-2; 9 nucleotides align to TRBD1. Sequences were obtained from blood. This clonotype was obtained from a woman in her sixties in good health. The CDR3 coding sequence is TGTGCCAGCATACCCGGGGACAGGGACCCTTCCTATGGCTACACCTTC. Encoded protein: CASIPGDRDPSYGYTF.